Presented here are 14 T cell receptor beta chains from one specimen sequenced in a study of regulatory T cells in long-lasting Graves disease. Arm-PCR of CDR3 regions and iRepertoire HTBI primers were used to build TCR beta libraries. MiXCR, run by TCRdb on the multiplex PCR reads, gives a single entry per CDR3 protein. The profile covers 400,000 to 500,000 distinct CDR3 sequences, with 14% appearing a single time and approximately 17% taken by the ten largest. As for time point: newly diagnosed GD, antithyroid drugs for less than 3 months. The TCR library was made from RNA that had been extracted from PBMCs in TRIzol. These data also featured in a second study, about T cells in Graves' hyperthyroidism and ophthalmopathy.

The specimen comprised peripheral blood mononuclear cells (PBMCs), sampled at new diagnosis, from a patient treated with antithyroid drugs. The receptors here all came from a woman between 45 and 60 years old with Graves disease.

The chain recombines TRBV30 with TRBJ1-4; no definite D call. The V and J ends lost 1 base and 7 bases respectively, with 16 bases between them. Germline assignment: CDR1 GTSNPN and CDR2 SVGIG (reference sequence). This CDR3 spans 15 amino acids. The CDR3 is CAWSARGFLGEKLFF. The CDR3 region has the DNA TGTGCCTGGAGTGCGAGAGGGTTTCTAGGTGAAAAACTGTTTTTT.

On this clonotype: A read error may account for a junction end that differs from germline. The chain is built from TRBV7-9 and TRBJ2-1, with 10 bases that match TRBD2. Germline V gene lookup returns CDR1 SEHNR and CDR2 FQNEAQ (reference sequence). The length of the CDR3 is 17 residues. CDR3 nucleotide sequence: TGTGCCAGCAGTTTAGAGGCTAGCGGGAGCTCCTACAATGGGCAGTTCTTC. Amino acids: CASSLEASGSSYNGQFF.

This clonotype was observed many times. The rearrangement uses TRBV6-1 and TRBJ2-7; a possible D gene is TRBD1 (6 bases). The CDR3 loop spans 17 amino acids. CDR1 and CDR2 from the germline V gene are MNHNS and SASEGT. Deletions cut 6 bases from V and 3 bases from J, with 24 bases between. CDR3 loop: CASRSRHGTPTVYEQYF. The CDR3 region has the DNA TGTGCCAGCAGAAGCCGTCACGGGACACCTACGGTCTACGAGCAGTACTTC.

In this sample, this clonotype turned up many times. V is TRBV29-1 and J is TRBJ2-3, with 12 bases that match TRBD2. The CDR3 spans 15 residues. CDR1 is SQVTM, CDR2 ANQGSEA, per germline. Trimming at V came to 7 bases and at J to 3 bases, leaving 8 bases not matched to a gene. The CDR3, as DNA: TGCAGCGGGGCTAGCGGGAGGGCCAGGACAGATACGCAGTATTTT. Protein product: CSGASGRARTDTQYF.

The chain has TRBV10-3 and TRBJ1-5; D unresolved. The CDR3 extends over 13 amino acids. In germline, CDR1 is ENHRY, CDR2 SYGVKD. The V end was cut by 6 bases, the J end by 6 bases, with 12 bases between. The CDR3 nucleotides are TGTGCCATCAGAGACCGGGAAGGTCAGCCCCAGCATTTT. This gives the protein CAIRDREGQPQHF.

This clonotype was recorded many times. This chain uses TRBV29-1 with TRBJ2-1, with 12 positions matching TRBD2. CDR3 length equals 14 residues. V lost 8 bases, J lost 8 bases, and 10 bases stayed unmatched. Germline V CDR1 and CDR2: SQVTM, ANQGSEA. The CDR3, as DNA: TGCAGCTTTGGGAGGACTAGCGGGATCTATGAGCAGTTCTTC. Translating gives CSFGRTSGIYEQFF.

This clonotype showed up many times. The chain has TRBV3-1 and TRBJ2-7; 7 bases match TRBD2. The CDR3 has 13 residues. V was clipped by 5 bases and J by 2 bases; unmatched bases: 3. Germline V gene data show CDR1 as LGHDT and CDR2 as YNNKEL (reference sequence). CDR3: CASSALATYEQYF. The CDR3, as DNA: TGTGCCAGCAGCGCACTAGCGACCTACGAGCAGTACTTC.

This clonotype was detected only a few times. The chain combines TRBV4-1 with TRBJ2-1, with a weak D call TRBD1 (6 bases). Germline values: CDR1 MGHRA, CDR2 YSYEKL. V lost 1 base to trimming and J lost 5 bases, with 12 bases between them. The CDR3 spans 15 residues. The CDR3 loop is CASSQGRTVNNEQFF. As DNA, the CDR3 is TGCGCCAGCAGCCAAGGCCGGACAGTTAACAATGAGCAGTTCTTC.

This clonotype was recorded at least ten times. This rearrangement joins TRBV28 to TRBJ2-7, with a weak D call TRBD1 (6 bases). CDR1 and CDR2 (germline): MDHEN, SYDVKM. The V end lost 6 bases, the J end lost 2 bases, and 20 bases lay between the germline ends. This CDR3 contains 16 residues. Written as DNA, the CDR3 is TGTGCCAGCAGAAGTGACAGGTGGGGCCGACCCTACGAGCAGTACTTC. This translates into CASRSDRWGRPYEQYF.

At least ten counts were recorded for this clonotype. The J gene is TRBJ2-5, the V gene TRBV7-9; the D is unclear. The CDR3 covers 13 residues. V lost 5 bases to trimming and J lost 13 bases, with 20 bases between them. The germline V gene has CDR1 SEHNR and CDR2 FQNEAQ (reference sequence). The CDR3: CASSPQTSGRGYF. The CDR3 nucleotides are TGTGCCAGCAGCCCACAGACCTCCGGACGCGGGTACTTC.

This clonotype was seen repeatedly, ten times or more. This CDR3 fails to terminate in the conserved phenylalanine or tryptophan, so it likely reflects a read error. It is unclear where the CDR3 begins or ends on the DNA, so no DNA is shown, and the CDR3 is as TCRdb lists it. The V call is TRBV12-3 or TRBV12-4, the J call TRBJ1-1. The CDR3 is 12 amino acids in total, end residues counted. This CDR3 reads CASSRQRGGLRV.

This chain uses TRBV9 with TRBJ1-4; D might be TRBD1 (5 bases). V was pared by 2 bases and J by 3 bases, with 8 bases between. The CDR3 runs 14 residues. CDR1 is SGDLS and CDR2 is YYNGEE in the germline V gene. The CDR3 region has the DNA TGTGCCAGCAGCGTGGCGGGGCCTAATGAAAAACTGTTTTTT. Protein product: CASSVAGPNEKLFF.

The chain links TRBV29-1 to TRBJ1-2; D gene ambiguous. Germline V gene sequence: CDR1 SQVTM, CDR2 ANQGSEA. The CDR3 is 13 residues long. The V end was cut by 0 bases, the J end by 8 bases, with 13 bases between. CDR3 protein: CSVEDRFGVGYTF. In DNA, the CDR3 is TGCAGCGTTGAAGATCGGTTCGGGGTCGGCTACACCTTC.

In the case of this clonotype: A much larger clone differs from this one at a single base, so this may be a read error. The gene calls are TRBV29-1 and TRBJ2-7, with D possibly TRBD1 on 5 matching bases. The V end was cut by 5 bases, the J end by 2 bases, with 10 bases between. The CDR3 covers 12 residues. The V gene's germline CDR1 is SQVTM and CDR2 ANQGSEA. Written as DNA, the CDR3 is TGCAGCGTTTCTACAGGAGCCTACGAGCAGTACTTC. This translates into CSVSTGAYEQYF.